The 16 T cell receptor beta chains below were found in one sample sequenced in a study of early T cells in non-severe SARS-CoV-2 infection. MiXCR was run by TCRdb on the 5' RACE reads, yielding one entry per CDR3 protein. The table records 50,000 to 60,000 distinct CDR3 sequences, about an eighth of them present only once. Sequencing input: whole blood. The receptors here all came from an adult who was a healthcare worker with PCR-confirmed SARS-CoV-2 infection or an uninfected control (not recorded which).

This clonotype turned up a few times. V and J are TRBV5-4 and TRBJ1-2, with unresolved D. The V and J ends lost 2 bases and 7 bases respectively, with 12 bases between them. The CDR3 sequence is 13 residues long. The germline V gene has CDR1 SGHNT and CDR2 YYREEE (reference sequence). The CDR3 spells CASSFPLSGGYTF. CDR3 nucleotide sequence: TGTGCCAGCAGCTTTCCCCTTTCTGGTGGCTACACCTTC.

The chain has TRBV10-3 and TRBJ2-7; TRBD1 is a possible D gene (6 bases). Trimming stripped 6 bases from V and 2 bases from J, with 11 bases between. The CDR3 spans 13 residues. Germline CDR1 reads ENHRY; CDR2 reads SYGVKD. CDR3 loop: CAIRGAGAYEQYF. In DNA, the CDR3 is TGTGCCATCAGGGGGGCTGGGGCCTACGAGCAGTACTTC.

The rearrangement uses TRBV20-1 and TRBJ2-7, with 10 nucleotides matching TRBD1. J lost 5 bases, V lost 4 bases, and 11 bases had no gene match. The CDR3 totals 15 residues. Germline CDR1 is DFQATT and CDR2 is SNEGSKA (reference sequence). CDR3 amino acids: CSATAGTGEIDEQYF. Written as DNA, the CDR3 is TGCAGTGCTACAGCCGGGACAGGGGAAATAGACGAGCAGTACTTC.

A few counts support this clonotype. The chain has TRBV12-3 or TRBV12-4 and TRBJ1-2; TRBD1 is a possible D gene (5 bases). V lost 3 bases, J lost 7 bases, and 15 bases lay in between. The CDR3 sequence is 14 residues long. The CDR3 here is CASSLDNLLSGYTF. The DNA for the CDR3 is TGTGCCAGCAGTTTGGACAACCTCTTGAGTGGCTACACCTTC.

The table lists this clonotype with many counts. The V call is TRBV29-1, the J call TRBJ2-5; TRBD2 matches 11 bases. V gave up 5 bases and J gave up 2 bases; unmatched junction bases: 1. This CDR3 is built from 13 residues. The germline CDR1 and CDR2 sequences are SQVTM and ANQGSEA. CDR3 region: CSVPSGGQETQYF. The CDR3 region has the DNA TGCAGCGTTCCTAGCGGGGGGCAAGAGACCCAGTACTTC.

This clonotype has a count of ten or more. This rearrangement joins TRBV29-1 to TRBJ1-1; D might be TRBD1 (6 bases). Germline-derived CDR1 and CDR2 are SQVTM and ANQGSEA. The CDR3 sequence is 14 residues long. The V end lost 3 bases, the J end lost 1 base, and 12 bases lay between the germline ends. CDR3 coding DNA: TGCAGCGTTGAGGCGTTAGGGGGGAACACTGAAGCTTTCTTT. This translates into CSVEALGGNTEAFF.

This clonotype was counted a few times. This chain connects TRBV20-1 to TRBJ1-1; tentative D call: TRBD1 (5 bases). CDR1 and CDR2 from the germline V gene are DFQATT and SNEGSKA (reference sequence). Trimming cost V 6 bases and J 0 bases, with 11 bases left between them. The CDR3 has 13 residues. The CDR3 reads CSAQGSMNTEAFF. CDR3 nucleotides: TGCAGTGCCCAGGGCAGTATGAACACTGAAGCTTTCTTT.

This chain uses TRBV11-2 with TRBJ1-1, with D hard to call. This CDR3 spans 14 amino acids. CDR1 and CDR2 (germline): SGHAT, FQNNGV. V was pared by 1 base and J by 11 bases, with 17 bases between. CDR3 residues: CASSLGARRSTAFF. In nucleotides, the CDR3 is TGTGCCAGCAGCTTAGGGGCCAGGAGGTCAACGGCTTTCTTT.

The table lists this clonotype with a few counts. The rearrangement uses TRBV7-9 and TRBJ2-7; D perhaps matches TRBD2 (7 bases). The germline V gene has CDR1 SEHNR and CDR2 FQNEAQ (reference sequence). CDR3 length equals 16 residues. Deletions cut 5 bases from V and 2 bases from J, with 19 bases between. CDR3 residues: CASSHGGGGTPYEQYF. The CDR3 region has the DNA TGTGCCAGCAGCCACGGAGGGGGAGGGACCCCCTACGAGCAGTACTTC.

A few counts support this clonotype. The chain carries TRBV6-1 and TRBJ2-3; D remains ambiguous. Germline CDR1 is MNHNS and CDR2 is SASEGT. The CDR3 is 15 residues long. V was shortened by 6 bases and J by 0 bases, with 13 bases between the two germline ends. CDR3 nucleotide sequence: TGTGCCAGCAGCCCAAGGGCCACTAGCACAGATACGCAGTATTTT. This translates into CASSPRATSTDTQYF.

This clonotype was counted ten times or more. The chain carries TRBV7-9 and TRBJ2-3; no clear D gene. Germline assignment: CDR1 SEHNR and CDR2 FQNEAQ (reference sequence). With 6 bases removed from V and 3 bases from J, the gap between germline ends came to 7 bases. The CDR3 totals 12 residues. CDR3 region: CASRRGTDTQYF. Written as DNA, the CDR3 is TGTGCCAGCAGACGAGGTACAGATACGCAGTATTTT.

V is TRBV7-8 and J is TRBJ2-1; D gene unclear. The CDR3 extends over 14 amino acids. CDR1 and CDR2 (germline): SGHVS, FQNEAQ. V lost 5 bases, J lost 7 bases, and 15 bases lay in between. CDR3 loop: CASSPSSLGNEQFF. CDR3 DNA: TGTGCCAGCAGCCCTAGTTCTCTGGGGAATGAGCAGTTCTTC.

The V and J genes are TRBV2 and TRBJ2-2, with 8 bases aligning to TRBD2. The CDR3 covers 15 residues. Looked up from germline, CDR1 is SNHLY and CDR2 is FYNNEI. J lost 5 bases, V lost 1 base, and 3 bases had no gene match. The CDR3 protein is CASSEGGLVTGELFF. DNA for the CDR3: TGTGCCAGCAGTGAAGGGGGACTAGTAACCGGGGAGCTGTTTTTT.

A few counts support this clonotype. The chain recombines TRBV25-1 with TRBJ2-4; possibly TRBD1 for D (5 bases). Germline CDR1 reads MGHDK; CDR2 reads SYGVNS. The CDR3 consists of 16 residues. V dropped 3 bases and J dropped 0 bases, with 12 bases sitting between them. The CDR3 here is CASSEGSGIAKNIQYF. DNA of the CDR3: TGTGCCAGCAGTGAGGGTTCAGGGATAGCCAAAAACATTCAGTACTTC.

This clonotype was seen ten or more times. The V and J genes are TRBV20-1 and TRBJ2-1, with no clear D. Per the germline V gene, CDR1 is DFQATT and CDR2 is SNEGSKA (reference sequence). CDR3 length equals 11 residues. The ends were cut back, 6 bases at V and 7 bases at J, with 10 bases in the middle. The CDR3 DNA is TGCAGTGCCGACCGGAAGAATGAGCAGTTCTTC. Translating it yields CSADRKNEQFF.

The V gene is TRBV27, the J gene TRBJ2-1; the D gene is possibly TRBD2 (5 bases). CDR1 and CDR2 from the germline V gene are MNHEY and SMNVEV (reference sequence). V was clipped by 0 bases and J by 10 bases, with 10 bases between them. The CDR3 sequence is 13 residues long. This chain's CDR3 is CASSLSRWEEQFF. In DNA form, the CDR3 reads TGTGCCAGCAGTTTATCCCGCTGGGAGGAGCAGTTCTTC.